This entry lists 12 T cell receptor beta chains sequenced from one sample in a study of cytomegalovirus exposure and HLA in healthy donors. The PCR used 60 Vbeta and 13 Jbeta primers. Sequencing was performed with immunoSEQ multiplex PCR; in TCRdb, only in-frame clones are kept and a portion is missing. This table holds fewer than 200,000 clones, 75% to 90% found once. Sequenced input: PBMCs. The receptor set was obtained from a male donor in good health and CMV-seronegative.

V gene TRBV4-1 combines with J gene TRBJ1-4; D may be TRBD1 (5 bases). The CDR3 covers 15 residues. Germline V lookup: CDR1 MGHRA, CDR2 YSYEKL. Trimming stripped 3 bases from V and 10 bases from J, with 18 bases between. This chain's CDR3 is CASSHGWGIGAKLFF. Here the CDR3 DNA reads TGCGCCAGCAGCCACGGATGGGGAATTGGGGCAAAACTGTTTTTT.

The chain employs TRBV19 and TRBJ1-2, with 8 bases that match TRBD1. After removal of 7 bases from V and 9 bases from J, the junction contained 10 bases not matched to a gene. Germline V CDR1 and CDR2: LNHDA, SQIVND (reference sequence). CDR3 length: 13 amino acids. DNA for the CDR3: TGTGCCAGTACGCAGCCAGGGGGCGGGCGCTACACCTTC. Its translation is CASTQPGGGRYTF.

As regards this clone: At one boundary the junction diverges from the germline segment, which might be a read error. The chain is built from TRBV5-1 and TRBJ1-3, with 7 bases lining up with TRBD1. The CDR3 runs to 17 residues. CDR1 and CDR2 from the germline V gene are SGHRS and YFSETQ. For the CDR3, the DNA is TGCGCCAGCAGCTTGCGTCCAGGGGGATCCTCTGGAAACACCACATATTTT. Protein: CASSLRPGGSSGNTTYF.

The V gene is TRBV7-9, the J gene TRBJ2-3; 9 nucleotides align to TRBD1. The germline V gene encodes CDR1 SEHNR and CDR2 FQNEAQ (reference sequence). The CDR3 is 18 amino acids. V was clipped by 4 bases and J by 0 bases; unmatched bases: 11. CDR3: CASSSPSRDRVSTDTQYF. The CDR3 coding sequence is TGTGCCAGCAGCTCCCCCAGCCGGGACAGGGTTAGCACAGATACGCAGTATTTT.

This chain links TRBV4-1 with TRBJ2-3; D perhaps matches TRBD2 (5 bases). There are 18 residues in the CDR3. Trimming shortened V by 1 base and J by 4 bases, and 21 bases separated the two germline ends. Germline CDR1 is MGHRA and CDR2 is YSYEKL. The CDR3: CASSQGNMWTQRSDTQYF. CDR3 nucleotide sequence: TGCGCCAGCAGCCAAGGAAACATGTGGACTCAAAGGTCAGATACGCAGTATTTT.

The chain is built from TRBV4-1 and TRBJ2-1, with 8 bases matching TRBD2. CDR1 and CDR2 from the germline V gene are MGHRA and YSYEKL. This CDR3 region has 14 residues. The V and J ends lost 0 bases and 9 bases, in that order; junction bases with no gene match: 4. The CDR3 loop reads CASSQDPAGVEQFF. CDR3 in DNA: TGCGCCAGCAGCCAAGACCCAGCGGGGGTTGAGCAGTTCTTC.

The chain has TRBV25-1 and TRBJ1-2; D ambiguous. The germline V gene has CDR1 MGHDK and CDR2 SYGVNS. Trimming took 0 bases from V and 8 from J, leaving 13 bases between them. The CDR3 is 14 residues long. The CDR3 loop reads CASSEYLEVGGYTF. CDR3 DNA sequence: TGTGCCAGCAGTGAATACCTCGAGGTCGGGGGCTACACCTTC.

The V gene is TRBV7-8, the J gene TRBJ2-3, with a possible D match to TRBD1 (5 bases). V lost 4 bases and J 0 bases, leaving 8 bases between the germline ends. The CDR3 has 14 residues. Germline assignment: CDR1 SGHVS and CDR2 FQNEAQ. CDR3: CASSSDRSTDTQYF. CDR3 bases: TGTGCCAGCAGCTCCGACAGAAGCACAGATACGCAGTATTTT.

The rearrangement links TRBV27 to TRBJ1-2; tentative D call: TRBD1 (6 bases). The V gene's germline CDR1 is MNHEY and CDR2 SMNVEV (reference sequence). The V end lost 1 base, the J end lost 3 bases, and 12 bases lay between the germline ends. This CDR3 comprises 15 residues. The CDR3 spells CASSLFSGDDYGYTF. The CDR3 DNA reads as TGTGCCAGCAGTTTATTCTCAGGGGACGACTATGGCTACACCTTC.

The rearrangement links TRBV5-4 to TRBJ1-5, with D perhaps matching TRBD1 (5 bases). The CDR3 spans 14 residues. V was cut by 0 bases and J by 3 bases, with 7 bases left in between. CDR1 is SGHNT, CDR2 YYREEE, per germline (reference sequence). The CDR3 spells CASSLGGYNQPQHF. In DNA form, the CDR3 reads TGTGCCAGCAGCTTGGGGGGCTACAATCAGCCCCAGCATTTT.

This clone occurred once. The gene calls are TRBV5-4 and TRBJ1-6; D remains unclear. CDR1 and CDR2 from the germline V gene are SGHNT and YYREEE (reference sequence). Between the trimmed V and J ends, which lost 4 bases and 9 bases, there was a span of 17 bases. This CDR3 has 15 amino acids. CDR3 sequence reads: CASSLQRGGSSPLHF. The CDR3 nucleotides read TGTGCCAGCAGCCTCCAACGGGGAGGCTCTTCACCCCTCCACTTT.

This rearrangement joins TRBV7-6 to TRBJ1-6, with 7 nucleotides matching TRBD1. Losses at the gene ends were 5 bases for V and 5 bases for J; bases not matched to a gene: 6. Per the germline V gene, CDR1 is SGHVS and CDR2 is FNYEAQ. The CDR3 spans 15 residues. The CDR3 DNA is TGTGCCAGCAGCCCCCGGGACAGAGATAATTCACCCCTCCACTTT. Translating gives CASSPRDRDNSPLHF.